Below, 23 T cell receptor beta chains from the same sample are listed, as sequenced in a study of OX40 agonist ivuxolimab in advanced cancers. Profiled with immunoSEQ multiplex PCR; TCRdb holds only in-frame clones, not every one. The table records about 83,000 clones, approximately 84% of them present only once. Sequenced here: CD4+ or CD8+ T cells sorted from blood, sampled in a trial of the OX40 agonist ivuxolimab. The receptors originated from an adult with an advanced solid tumor such as melanoma, head and neck, liver or kidney cancer.

V and J are TRBV14 and TRBJ2-3, with 7 bases aligning to TRBD2. The CDR3 is 13 amino acids. From germline, CDR1 is SGHDN and CDR2 FVKESK. Unmatched junction bases numbered 5, after V lost 4 bases and J lost 7 bases. CDR3 nucleotides: TGTGCCAGCAGCCTATCCGGGGGGTATACGCAGTATTTT. Its translation: CASSLSGGYTQYF.

This chain uses TRBV18 with TRBJ2-3; 14 nucleotides align to TRBD2. Germline CDR1 reads KGHSH; CDR2 reads LQKENI. V gave up 4 bases and J gave up 2 bases; unmatched junction bases: 2. The CDR3 consists of 16 residues. The DNA of the CDR3 is TGTGCCAGCTCACGGACTAGCGGGAGGCCCACAGATACGCAGTATTTT. Protein: CASSRTSGRPTDTQYF.

The chain carries TRBV7-9 and TRBJ2-1; possibly TRBD2 for D (6 bases). The germline gives CDR1 SEHNR, CDR2 FQNEAQ (reference sequence). The CDR3 contains 15 residues. V was trimmed by 6 bases and J by 0 bases, leaving 12 bases between them. This CDR3 is CASSRSGSSYNEQFF. CDR3 bases: TGTGCCAGCAGTCGTAGCGGAAGCTCCTACAATGAGCAGTTCTTC.

The CDR3 spells CASSLDSDHEQYF. Written as DNA, the CDR3 is TGTGCCAGCAGCTTAGACAGCGACCACGAGCAGTACTTC. This rearrangement joins TRBV11-3 to TRBJ2-7, with no clear D. Germline loops: CDR1 SGHNT, CDR2 YENEEA. The CDR3 contains 13 residues. Trimming pared 0 bases from V and 5 bases from J, leaving 8 bases between.

The chain recombines TRBV5-1 with TRBJ2-1; D call uncertain. Germline assignment: CDR1 SGHRS and CDR2 YFSETQ. The ends were cut back, 1 base at V and 3 bases at J, with 8 bases in the middle. The CDR3 consists of 14 residues. The CDR3 reads CASSLFGDYNEQFF. CDR3 DNA sequence: TGCGCCAGCAGCTTGTTCGGTGACTACAATGAGCAGTTCTTC.

V usage is TRBV7-2 and J usage is TRBJ1-3; D is undetermined. Germline CDR1 and CDR2: SGHTA and FQGNSA. V lost 1 base and J lost 7, with 11 bases in between. The CDR3 length is 14 residues. The CDR3 region is CASSLDPAGNTIYF. In DNA, the CDR3 is TGTGCCAGCAGCTTAGACCCGGCCGGGAACACCATATATTTT.

As for this clone: At one end the junction does not follow the germline gene, possibly because of a read error. J is TRBJ2-1 and V is TRBV30, with 8 bases aligning to TRBD2. The V gene's germline CDR1 is GTSNPN and CDR2 SVGIG (reference sequence). The CDR3 length is 13 residues. The CDR3: CGGLEAHYNEQFF. For the CDR3, the DNA is TGCGGGGGACTAGAAGCCCATTACAATGAGCAGTTCTTC.

The V and J genes are TRBV19 and TRBJ2-7; 10 nucleotides match TRBD1. CDR3 length: 14 amino acids. V shed 5 bases, J shed 5 bases, and the junction held 6 bases outside the gene matches. Looked up from germline, CDR1 is LNHDA and CDR2 is SQIVND (reference sequence). In DNA form, the CDR3 reads TGTGCCAGTAGTGCAGACAGGGGGCTCAACGAGCAGTACTTC. Its translation is CASSADRGLNEQYF.

V gene TRBV7-9 combines with J gene TRBJ2-3, with D unclear. Germline CDR1 SEHNR, CDR2 FQNEAQ (reference sequence). The CDR3 sequence is 13 residues long. Between the trimmed V and J ends, which lost 2 bases and 1 base, there was a span of 4 bases. CDR3: CASSLPGTDTQYF. The CDR3 DNA is TGTGCCAGCAGCTTACCCGGCACAGATACGCAGTATTTT.

The gene calls are TRBV30 and TRBJ1-1, with 10 bases fitting TRBD1. The germline V gene has CDR1 GTSNPN and CDR2 SVGIG (reference sequence). The CDR3 sequence is 13 residues long. V was pared by 3 bases and J by 11 bases, with 9 bases of the junction left unmatched. The CDR3, as DNA: TGTGCCTGGAGAACCCTTTCGGGACAGGGGGCTTTCTTT. Protein sequence: CAWRTLSGQGAFF.

The rearrangement uses TRBV6-1 and TRBJ1-2; 10 nucleotides agree with TRBD1. This CDR3 has 15 amino acids. The germline gives CDR1 MNHNS, CDR2 SASEGT. V was clipped by 4 bases and J by 5 bases; unmatched bases: 7. The CDR3 sequence is CASSAKDRGWYGYTF. The CDR3 DNA reads TGTGCCAGCAGTGCAAAGGACAGGGGGTGGTATGGCTACACCTTC.

The chain couples TRBV19 to TRBJ2-3; 9 nucleotides align to TRBD1. CDR3 length equals 11 residues. Germline lookup yields CDR1 LNHDA and CDR2 SQIVND (reference sequence). Germline trimming cut 11 bases from V and 9 bases from J; bases unmatched to any gene: 6. The CDR3 DNA reads TGTGCCCGGGACAGGGTTTGGACGCAGTATTTT. Translating gives CARDRVWTQYF.

The J gene is TRBJ2-2, the V gene TRBV6-6; D perhaps matches TRBD1 (6 bases). CDR3 length: 12 amino acids. Between the trimmed V and J ends, which lost 6 bases and 5 bases, there was a span of 7 bases. CDR1 and CDR2 (germline): MNHNY, SVGAGI (reference sequence). CDR3: CASRQGTGELFF. DNA of the CDR3: TGTGCCAGCAGGCAGGGGACCGGGGAGCTGTTTTTT.

Only a few counts were recorded for this clone. The rearrangement joins TRBV19 to TRBJ1-1; a possible D gene is TRBD1 (5 bases). The germline gives CDR1 LNHDA, CDR2 SQIVND (reference sequence). V shed 7 bases and J shed 1 base, with 13 bases lying between them. The CDR3 contains 14 residues. CDR3 nucleotide sequence: TGTGCCAGTACCGAGACAGAACAGAACACTGAAGCTTTCTTT. Protein sequence: CASTETEQNTEAFF.

The chain couples TRBV5-6 to TRBJ2-1; D is unresolved. The CDR3 sequence is 13 residues long. The V end lost 4 bases, the J end lost 5 bases, and 10 bases lay between the germline ends. CDR1 and CDR2 (germline): SGHDT, YYEEEE. CDR3 DNA: TGTGCCAGCAGCCTGGTAGTCAACAATGAGCAGTTCTTC. This translates into CASSLVVNNEQFF.

The genes are TRBV19 and TRBJ2-2; the D gene is possibly TRBD1 (5 bases). V dropped 5 bases and J dropped 1 base, with 11 bases sitting between them. Germline-derived CDR1 and CDR2 are LNHDA and SQIVND (reference sequence). The CDR3 covers 15 residues. In nucleotides, the CDR3 is TGTGCCAGTAGTCTGCAAACAGGGAACACCGGGGAGCTGTTTTTT. It yields the protein CASSLQTGNTGELFF.

The chain couples TRBV2 to TRBJ1-2; D gene ambiguous. Germline CDR1 SNHLY, CDR2 FYNNEI. The V end was cut by 4 bases, the J end by 2 bases, with 5 bases between. The CDR3 loop spans 12 amino acids. The CDR3 DNA follows: TGTGCCAGCAGTGCAGAGAACTATGGCTACACCTTC. Its translation: CASSAENYGYTF.

This clone was detected a few times. Other DNA sequences within the sample encode an identical CDR3. The chain has TRBV27 and TRBJ1-2; D is ambiguous. CDR1 and CDR2 (germline): MNHEY, SMNVEV (reference sequence). The CDR3 is 13 residues long. V gave up 3 bases and J gave up 7 bases, with 12 bases separating them. The DNA for the CDR3 is TGTGCCAGCAGTTTGCGACCACGGGGTGGCTACACCTTC. Amino acid sequence: CASSLRPRGGYTF.

The chain links TRBV7-9 to TRBJ2-2; D remains ambiguous. The germline V gene encodes CDR1 SEHNR and CDR2 FQNEAQ (reference sequence). Trimming cost V 0 bases and J 4 bases, with 3 bases left between them. The CDR3 covers 13 residues. The CDR3 protein is CASSLAATGELFF. The CDR3 bases are TGTGCCAGCAGCTTAGCGGCCACCGGGGAGCTGTTTTTT. Together with reference TRBV7-9 and TRBJ2-2, the CDR3 gives the full variable domain: DTGVSQNPRHKITKRGQNVTFRCDPISEHNRLYWYRQTLGQGPEFLTYFQNEAQLEKSRLLSDRFSAERPKGSFSTLEIQRTEQGDSAMYLCASSLAATGELFFGEGSRLTVL.

The J gene is TRBJ2-3, the V gene TRBV7-8, with 7 bases identical to TRBD1. The length of the CDR3 is 16 residues. Germline V gene sequence: CDR1 SGHVS, CDR2 FQNEAQ. V was pared by 5 bases and J by 3 bases, with 11 bases of the junction left unmatched. The CDR3 coding sequence is TGTGCCAGCAGCCTCCGACAGGGTGGGGTGACAGATACGCAGTATTTT. It encodes CASSLRQGGVTDTQYF.

The chain combines TRBV2 with TRBJ2-7; D tentatively reads TRBD1 or TRBD2 (5 bases each). Germline CDR1 is SNHLY and CDR2 is FYNNEI. V dropped 7 bases and J dropped 5 bases, with 21 bases sitting between them. This CDR3 comprises 15 residues. The DNA of the CDR3 is TGTGCCAGCACGGGACCGTGGAATGAGGGGAACGAGCAGTACTTC. Translated: CASTGPWNEGNEQYF. The variable domain in full, with the rest retrieved from reference TRBV2 and TRBJ2-7, is EPEVTQTPSHQVTQMGQEVILRCVPISNHLYFYWYRQILGQKVEFLVSFYNNEISEKSEIFDDQFSVERPDGSNFTLKIRSTKLEDSAMYFCASTGPWNEGNEQYFGPGTRLTVT.

This chain links TRBV13 with TRBJ2-3; 12 nucleotides align to TRBD2. Per the germline V gene, CDR1 is PRHDT and CDR2 is FYEKMQ (reference sequence). V dropped 0 bases and J dropped 0; count of bases not matched to a gene: 1. The CDR3 is made up of 17 amino acids. Written as DNA, the CDR3 is TGTGCCAGCAGCTTAGGGCTAGCGGGGGGGAGCACAGATACGCAGTATTTT. Amino acid sequence: CASSLGLAGGSTDTQYF. Variable domain in full (rest from reference TRBV13 and TRBJ2-3): AAGVIQSPRHLIKEKRETATLKCYPIPRHDTVYWYQQGPGQDPQFLISFYEKMQSDKGSIPDRFSAQQFSDYHSELNMSSLELGDSALYFCASSLGLAGGSTDTQYFGPGTRLTVL.

This clone was seen a few times. This sequence joins TRBV7-3 and TRBJ1-2, with a possible D match to TRBD1 (5 bases). The CDR3 length is 15 residues. Per germline, CDR1 SGHTA and CDR2 FQGTGA. V was trimmed by 5 bases and J by 0 bases, leaving 13 bases between them. Written as DNA, the CDR3 is TGTGCCAGCAGCCCTCAGACAGTAGCTAACTATGGCTACACCTTC. Protein sequence: CASSPQTVANYGYTF.